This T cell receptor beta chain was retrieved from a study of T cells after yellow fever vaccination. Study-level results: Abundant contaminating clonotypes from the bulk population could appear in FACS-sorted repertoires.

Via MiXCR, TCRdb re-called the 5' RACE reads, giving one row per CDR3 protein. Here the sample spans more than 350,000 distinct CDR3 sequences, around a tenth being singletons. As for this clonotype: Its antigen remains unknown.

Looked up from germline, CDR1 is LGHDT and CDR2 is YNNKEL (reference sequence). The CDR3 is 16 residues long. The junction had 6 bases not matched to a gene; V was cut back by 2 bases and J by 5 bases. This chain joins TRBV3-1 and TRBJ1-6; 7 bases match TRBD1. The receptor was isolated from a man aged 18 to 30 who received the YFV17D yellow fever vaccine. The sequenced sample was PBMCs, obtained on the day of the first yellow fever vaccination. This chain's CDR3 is CASSQMTGIDNSPLHF. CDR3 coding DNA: TGTGCCAGCAGCCAAATGACAGGGATAGATAATTCACCCCTCCACTTT.